This T cell receptor beta chain was found in a study of response to subunit inactivated influenza vaccine. The study's findings and limits: The authors offered the suggestion that each seasonal influenza vaccination recruits few new T cells.

The sample holds many counts of this clonotype. The target antigen is unknown. TCRdb passed the RT-PCR reads through MiXCR, listing each CDR3 protein once. The sample lists about half a million distinct CDR3 sequences; roughly 11% were seen once. The origin of this receptor is a man aged 50-60 years who received an inactivated influenza vaccine. Here the sequenced sample was PBMCs from blood, taken 45 days after vaccination.

The CDR3 nucleotides read TGTGCCAGCAGCCATTCCTTGGAGCCAGATACGCAGTATTTT. It yields the protein CASSHSLEPDTQYF. The rearrangement uses TRBV12-3 or TRBV12-4 and TRBJ2-3; D remains ambiguous. The CDR3 consists of 14 residues. V lost 6 bases and J 4 bases, leaving 14 bases between the germline ends.